These 18 T cell receptor beta chains were sequenced from one sample in a study of blood T cell repertoires in COVID-19. Repertoires were generated with immunoSEQ multiplex PCR, while TCRdb's copy carries only in-frame clones and drops some. The profile shows tens of thousands of clones, about 91% of them singletons. Sequenced sample: peripheral blood. Receptor source: a man between 45 and 60 years old with active COVID-19.

This clone appeared a single time. This chain uses TRBV28 with TRBJ2-7; 12 nucleotides line up with TRBD2. The germline CDR1 and CDR2 sequences are MDHEN and SYDVKM. The CDR3 consists of 13 residues. V shed 8 bases and J 3 bases; nucleotides not matched to a gene: 2. The CDR3 reads CASRTSGIYEQYF. The DNA of the CDR3 is TGTGCCAGCCGGACTAGCGGGATCTACGAGCAGTACTTC.

The CDR3 protein is CASNDPGLAIEQYF. As DNA, the CDR3 is TGCGCCAGCAATGACCCGGGACTAGCAATCGAGCAGTACTTC. The chain employs TRBV10-2 and TRBJ2-7, with 9 bases fitting TRBD2. CDR1 is WSHSY and CDR2 is SAAADI in the germline V gene. V shed 7 bases, J shed 6 bases, and the junction held 10 bases outside the gene matches. This CDR3 contains 14 residues.

V is TRBV6-5 and J is TRBJ1-2; D is possibly TRBD1 (6 bases). In germline, CDR1 is MNHEY, CDR2 SVGAGI. The length of the CDR3 is 14 residues. Between the trimmed V and J ends, which lost 6 bases and 7 bases, there was a span of 18 bases. The CDR3 protein is CASSPTQGSGGYTF. The CDR3 coding sequence is TGTGCCAGCAGCCCGACACAGGGTTCGGGTGGCTACACCTTC.

The V and J genes are TRBV29-1 and TRBJ1-1; 8 bases match TRBD1. The V gene's germline CDR1 is SQVTM and CDR2 ANQGSEA. V lost 4 bases, J lost 7 bases, and 5 bases stayed unmatched. This CDR3 comprises 12 residues. The CDR3 here is CSVGQGRDEAFF. CDR3 bases: TGCAGCGTTGGACAGGGGAGGGATGAAGCTTTCTTT.

The chain joins TRBV28 to TRBJ1-6; unclear D gene. Germline CDR1 and CDR2: MDHEN and SYDVKM. The CDR3 loop spans 15 amino acids. V lost 6 bases, J lost 3 bases, and 12 bases lay in between. The CDR3 DNA sequence: TGTGCCAGCAGCCCTGGACTGATCTATAATTCACCCCTCCACTTT. It is translated as CASSPGLIYNSPLHF. The whole variable domain, remainder taken from reference TRBV28 and TRBJ1-6, is DVKVTQSSRYLVKRTGEKVFLECVQDMDHENMFWYRQDPGLGLRLIYFSYDVKMKEKGDIPEGYSVSREKKERFSLILESASTNQTSMYLCASSPGLIYNSPLHFGNGTRLTVT.

The rearrangement joins TRBV15 to TRBJ2-1; the match to TRBD2 covers 8 bases. The CDR3 is made up of 17 amino acids. Germline V gives CDR1 LNHNV, CDR2 YYDKDF (reference sequence). Trimming at V came to 3 bases and at J to 0 bases, leaving 7 bases not matched to a gene. CDR3 protein: CATSRAGGPSSYNEQFF. In DNA form, the CDR3 reads TGTGCCACCAGCAGGGCGGGGGGCCCCAGCTCCTACAATGAGCAGTTCTTC.

V gene TRBV7-6 combines with J gene TRBJ2-3; 7 bases line up with TRBD2. The CDR3 spans 13 residues. CDR1 SGHVS and CDR2 FNYEAQ come from the germline V gene. Losses at the gene ends were 5 bases for V and 6 bases for J; bases not matched to a gene: 5. CDR3 DNA sequence: TGTGCCAGCAGCCCCGGGAGGTTGGATACGCAGTATTTT. Amino acid sequence: CASSPGRLDTQYF.

The V and J genes are TRBV6-6 and TRBJ1-5; D call uncertain. The CDR3 totals 11 residues. V dropped 2 bases and J dropped 9 bases, with 5 bases sitting between them. Germline CDR1 and CDR2: MNHNY and SVGAGI (reference sequence). CDR3: CASSYLGPQHF. For the CDR3, the DNA is TGTGCCAGCAGTTACCTAGGGCCCCAGCATTTT.

The chain is built from TRBV5-4 and TRBJ2-1, with a weak D call TRBD2 (7 bases). V lost 4 bases and J 9 bases, leaving 20 bases between the germline ends. Germline V gene lookup returns CDR1 SGHNT and CDR2 YYREEE (reference sequence). The CDR3 is made up of 15 amino acids. The CDR3 DNA reads as TGTGCCAGCAGCCTGGACTTCCCGGGGGGCGGTGAGCAGTTCTTC. It yields the protein CASSLDFPGGGEQFF.

CDR3 region: CASSLGASANYGYTF. As DNA, the CDR3 is TGTGCCAGCAGCCTTGGGGCTTCAGCTAACTATGGCTACACCTTC. This chain connects TRBV4-2 to TRBJ1-2, with a tentative D call TRBD1 (5 bases). The CDR3 has 15 amino acids. Trimming took off 4 bases at V and 0 bases at J, with 12 bases between the two ends. Germline V lookup: CDR1 LGHNA, CDR2 YNFKEQ.

The chain employs TRBV4-1 and TRBJ1-2, with a weak D call TRBD1 (6 bases). Germline V gives CDR1 MGHRA, CDR2 YSYEKL. The V end was cut by 2 bases, the J end by 2 bases, with 15 bases between. The CDR3 has 16 amino acids. The CDR3, as DNA: TGCGCCAGCAGCCAACCCGGACAGAATTTCAACTATGGCTACACCTTC. This sequence encodes CASSQPGQNFNYGYTF.

The rearrangement joins TRBV5-4 to TRBJ2-2; 7 nucleotides align to TRBD1. The germline gives CDR1 SGHNT, CDR2 YYREEE (reference sequence). The CDR3 consists of 15 residues. With 4 bases clipped from V and 2 bases from J, the junction kept 5 bases outside the gene matches. The CDR3 reads CASSPRDSNTGELFF. CDR3 nucleotides: TGTGCCAGCAGCCCCCGGGACAGCAACACCGGGGAGCTGTTTTTT.

In the case of this clone: At the DNA level, this CDR3 is encoded by other sequences in the same sample as well. The gene calls are TRBV5-1 and TRBJ1-5, with D perhaps TRBD1 (5 bases). The CDR3 is made up of 15 amino acids. Trimming removed 5 bases from V and 4 bases from J, with 16 bases in between. The germline gives CDR1 SGHRS, CDR2 YFSETQ. CDR3 protein: CASSMGPGGNQPQHF. CDR3 DNA: TGCGCCAGCAGTATGGGGCCGGGGGGGAATCAGCCCCAGCATTTT.

The gene calls are TRBV30 and TRBJ2-2, with a weak D call TRBD2 (5 bases). The CDR3 is 14 residues long. Looked up from germline, CDR1 is GTSNPN and CDR2 is SVGIG (reference sequence). The ends were cut back, 1 base at V and 2 bases at J, with 8 bases in the middle. The CDR3 nucleotides read TGTGCCTGGAGTGGAGGGCTCAACACCGGGGAGCTGTTTTTT. It specifies CAWSGGLNTGELFF.

V is TRBV29-1 and J is TRBJ1-4, with 7 positions matching TRBD1. This CDR3 contains 14 residues. The ends lost 0 bases at V and 5 bases at J; junction bases unmatched: 3. Germline CDR1 and CDR2: SQVTM and ANQGSEA. CDR3 amino acids: CSVEDGTVNEKLFF. The DNA for the CDR3 is TGCAGCGTTGAAGATGGGACAGTGAATGAAAAACTGTTTTTT.

A single count supports this clone. V usage is TRBV5-4 and J usage is TRBJ2-2, with D perhaps TRBD2 (6 bases). The CDR3 sequence is 16 residues long. CDR1 is SGHNT and CDR2 is YYREEE in the germline V gene (reference sequence). Trimming took 4 bases from V and 6 from J, leaving 19 bases between them. CDR3 DNA sequence: TGTGCCAGCAGCCCGGAAGGACGGCGGGACGCCGGGGAGCTGTTTTTT. Its protein product is CASSPEGRRDAGELFF.

The rearrangement uses TRBV7-6 and TRBJ2-3; TRBD2 is a possible D gene (6 bases). The V gene lost 2 bases and the J gene lost 0 bases, with 12 bases spanning the gap. The CDR3 totals 16 residues. Germline CDR1 is SGHVS and CDR2 is FNYEAQ. DNA of the CDR3: TGTGCCAGCAGCTTAAATCCCGGGACTAGCACAGATACGCAGTATTTT. This encodes CASSLNPGTSTDTQYF.

The rearrangement joins TRBV5-4 to TRBJ1-6; D is unclear. V gave up 4 bases and J gave up 4 bases, with 15 bases separating them. The length of the CDR3 is 16 residues. CDR1 is SGHNT and CDR2 is YYREEE in the germline V gene (reference sequence). The chain's CDR3 is CASSALGSKYNSPLHF. CDR3 in DNA: TGTGCCAGCAGCGCCCTCGGGTCAAAATATAATTCACCCCTCCACTTT.